Below, 14 T cell receptor beta chains from the same sample are listed, as sequenced in a study of shared clonotypes between healthy human individuals. Using immunoSEQ multiplex PCR, the repertoire was profiled, and TCRdb retains in-frame clones only, with some absent. The top ten clones hold over 50% of a sample with roughly 76,000 clones, 62% of them seen once. The sample comprised memory CD8+ T cells sorted from blood. Described subset: CD45RO+ cells pooled with CCR7-negative TemRA cells. These receptors originate from a man under 40 in good health.

V gene TRBV9 combines with J gene TRBJ2-1, with 8 nucleotides matching TRBD2. In germline, CDR1 is SGDLS, CDR2 YYNGEE. This CDR3 spans 17 amino acids. The junction had 7 bases not matched to a gene; V was cut back by 0 bases and J by 2 bases. CDR3 in amino acids: CASSVDASGFTYNEQFF. The CDR3 nucleotides read TGTGCCAGCAGCGTAGACGCTAGCGGGTTTACCTACAATGAGCAGTTCTTC.

The chain has TRBV13 and TRBJ2-1; tentatively, D is TRBD1 (8 bases). Germline CDR1 and CDR2: PRHDT and FYEKMQ (reference sequence). The CDR3 length is 17 residues. The ends were cut back, 5 bases at V and 4 bases at J, with 21 bases in the middle. The CDR3 DNA sequence: TGTGCCAGCAGCCTTAGGGGGGGACAGGACTTTTACAATGAGCAGTTCTTC. Its translation: CASSLRGGQDFYNEQFF.

V is TRBV7-6 and J is TRBJ1-4, with 8 positions matching TRBD1. The CDR3 is made up of 15 amino acids. The germline gives CDR1 SGHVS, CDR2 FNYEAQ. V gave up 1 base and J gave up 6 bases; unmatched junction bases: 4. The CDR3 DNA reads TGTGCCAGCAGCTTAGGATCAGGGGGCGATGAAAAACTGTTTTTT. Amino acid sequence: CASSLGSGGDEKLFF.

This clone has at least ten counts. This sequence joins TRBV7-2 and TRBJ2-1; possibly TRBD1 for D (6 bases). The CDR3 has 16 residues. V was trimmed by 2 bases and J by 3 bases, leaving 14 bases between them. Germline V gene data show CDR1 as SGHTA and CDR2 as FQGNSA. The CDR3 coding sequence is TGTGCCAGCAGCTTACCCAGGGGACAAATCTACAATGAGCAGTTCTTC. It specifies CASSLPRGQIYNEQFF.

This clone was recorded only once. The chain carries TRBV14 and TRBJ1-4, with unresolved D. In germline, CDR1 is SGHDN, CDR2 FVKESK. Trimming pared 0 bases from V and 0 bases from J, leaving 11 bases between. This CDR3 is built from 17 residues. The DNA for the CDR3 is TGTGCCAGCAGCCAAGACTTCAGTGAGACAACTAATGAAAAACTGTTTTTT. Translated, it gives CASSQDFSETTNEKLFF. The full variable domain, with the rest looked up from reference TRBV14 and TRBJ1-4, is EAGVTQFPSHSVIEKGQTVTLRCDPISGHDNLYWYRRVMGKEIKFLLHFVKESKQDESGMPNNRFLAERTGGTYSTLKVQPAELEDSGVYFCASSQDFSETTNEKLFFGSGTQLSVL.

This sequence joins TRBV25-1 and TRBJ2-3; D is undetermined. The CDR3 has 12 residues. Germline V gene sequence: CDR1 MGHDK, CDR2 SYGVNS. V was trimmed by 8 bases and J by 2 bases, leaving 8 bases between them. The CDR3 region has the DNA TGTGCCAGCGGGTTGTACACAGATACGCAGTATTTT. This sequence encodes CASGLYTDTQYF.

This chain uses TRBV27 with TRBJ2-6, with D possibly matching TRBD2 (5 bases). The V end was cut by 7 bases, the J end by 4 bases, with 14 bases between. Looked up from germline, CDR1 is MNHEY and CDR2 is SMNVEV (reference sequence). The CDR3 has 15 residues. In DNA form, the CDR3 reads TGTGCCAGCACCGACGGGGATTCCGGGGCCAACGTCCTGACTTTC. Translated: CASTDGDSGANVLTF.

The V call is TRBV7-9, the J call TRBJ2-4, with 7 bases lining up with TRBD1. This CDR3 is built from 16 residues. Germline V gives CDR1 SEHNR, CDR2 FQNEAQ (reference sequence). The V and J ends lost 2 bases and 0 bases, in that order; junction bases with no gene match: 4. This CDR3 is CASSLRDSLAKNIQYF. The CDR3 bases are TGTGCCAGCAGCTTACGGGACAGCCTAGCCAAAAACATTCAGTACTTC.

V gene TRBV29-1 combines with J gene TRBJ1-4; tentative D call: TRBD1 (6 bases). This CDR3 contains 15 residues. Trimming removed 4 bases at V and 8 bases at J, with 20 bases between. Germline CDR1 SQVTM, CDR2 ANQGSEA. Here the CDR3 reads CSVGGAIDRQEKLFF. The CDR3 DNA follows: TGCAGCGTTGGGGGGGCTATCGACAGGCAAGAAAAACTGTTTTTT.

The J gene is TRBJ2-7, the V gene TRBV7-8, with D possibly TRBD2 on 6 matching bases. The germline gives CDR1 SGHVS, CDR2 FQNEAQ. The CDR3 is 15 residues long. Trimming took 1 base from V and 6 from J, leaving 16 bases between them. This CDR3 is CASSLVGGSLGEQYF. For the CDR3, the DNA is TGTGCCAGCAGCTTAGTGGGGGGATCCCTGGGCGAGCAGTACTTC. Using reference TRBV7-8 and TRBJ2-7 for the parts outside the CDR3, the full variable domain is GAGVSQSPRYKVAKRGQDVALRCDPISGHVSLFWYQQALGQGPEFLTYFQNEAQLDKSGLPSDRFFAERPEGSVSTLKIQRTQQEDSAVYLCASSLVGGSLGEQYFGPGTRLTVT.

This clone was counted a few times. V usage is TRBV11-2 and J usage is TRBJ2-7, with 7 bases lining up with TRBD2. The V gene end was trimmed by 2 bases and the J gene end by 3 bases; junction bases not matched to a gene: 4. The CDR3 spans 14 residues. Germline CDR1 is SGHAT and CDR2 is FQNNGV. CDR3 amino acids: CASSLTAGDYEQYF. DNA for the CDR3: TGTGCCAGCAGCTTAACCGCGGGGGACTACGAGCAGTACTTC.

Only one count was recorded for this clone. The V gene is TRBV11-3, the J gene TRBJ2-5, with 10 bases lining up with TRBD1. The V segment lost 7 bases and the J segment 4 bases; nucleotides outside the gene matches: 9. There are 15 residues in the CDR3. CDR1 and CDR2 (germline): SGHNT, YENEEA. CDR3 sequence (DNA): TGTGCCAGCACCGGCCGGGACAGGGGTCTAGAGACCCAGTACTTC. This codes for CASTGRDRGLETQYF.

This clone was detected a few times. The chain employs TRBV7-9 and TRBJ2-7, with D perhaps TRBD1 (6 bases). Germline V gene lookup returns CDR1 SEHNR and CDR2 FQNEAQ (reference sequence). CDR3 length: 17 amino acids. The germline V and J ends were trimmed by 0 bases and 0 bases, with 15 bases remaining between them. DNA for the CDR3: TGTGCCAGCAGCTTAGCCCCCGGGACACCGAGCTCCTACGAGCAGTACTTC. Encoded protein: CASSLAPGTPSSYEQYF.

The genes are TRBV18 and TRBJ2-1; tentative D call: TRBD1 (5 bases). V gave up 3 bases and J gave up 7 bases, with 16 bases separating them. The germline gives CDR1 KGHSH, CDR2 LQKENI. The CDR3 sequence is 15 residues long. In DNA, the CDR3 is TGTGCCAGCTCACCCCGACAGTTTGGCAAGAATGAGCAGTTCTTC. Translated, it gives CASSPRQFGKNEQFF.